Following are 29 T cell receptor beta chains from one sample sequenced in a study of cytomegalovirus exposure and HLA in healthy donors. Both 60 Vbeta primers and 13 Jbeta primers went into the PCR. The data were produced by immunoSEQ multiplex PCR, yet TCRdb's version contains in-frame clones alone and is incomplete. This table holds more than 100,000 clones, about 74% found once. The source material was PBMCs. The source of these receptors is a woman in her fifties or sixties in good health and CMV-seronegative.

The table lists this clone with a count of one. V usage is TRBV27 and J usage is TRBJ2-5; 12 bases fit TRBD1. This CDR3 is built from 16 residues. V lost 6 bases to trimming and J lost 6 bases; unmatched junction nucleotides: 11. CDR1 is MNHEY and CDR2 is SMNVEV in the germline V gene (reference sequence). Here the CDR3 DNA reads TGTGCCAGCAGGGAAGCTGGGACAGGGGGCCGAAAGACCCAGTACTTC. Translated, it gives CASREAGTGGRKTQYF.

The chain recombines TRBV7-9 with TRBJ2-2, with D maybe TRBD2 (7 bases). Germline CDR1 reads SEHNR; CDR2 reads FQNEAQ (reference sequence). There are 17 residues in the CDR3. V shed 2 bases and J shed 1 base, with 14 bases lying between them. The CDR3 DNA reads TGTGCCAGCAGCTTATTTCGCGGGGGCCGGAACACCGGGGAGCTGTTTTTT. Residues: CASSLFRGGRNTGELFF.

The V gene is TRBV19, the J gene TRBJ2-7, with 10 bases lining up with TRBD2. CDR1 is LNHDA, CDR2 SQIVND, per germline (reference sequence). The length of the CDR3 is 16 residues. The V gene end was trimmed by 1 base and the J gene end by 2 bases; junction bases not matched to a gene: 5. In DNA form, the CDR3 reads TGTGCCAGTAGTATAGGTCCGGGACTAGCGACCTACGAGCAGTACTTC. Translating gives CASSIGPGLATYEQYF.

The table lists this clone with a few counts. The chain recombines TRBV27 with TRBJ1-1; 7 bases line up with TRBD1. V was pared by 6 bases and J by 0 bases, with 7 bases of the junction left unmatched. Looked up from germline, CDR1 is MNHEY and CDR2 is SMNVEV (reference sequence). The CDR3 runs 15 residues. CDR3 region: CASRKTGSLNTEAFF. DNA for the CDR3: TGTGCCAGCAGAAAGACAGGGTCCCTGAACACTGAAGCTTTCTTT.

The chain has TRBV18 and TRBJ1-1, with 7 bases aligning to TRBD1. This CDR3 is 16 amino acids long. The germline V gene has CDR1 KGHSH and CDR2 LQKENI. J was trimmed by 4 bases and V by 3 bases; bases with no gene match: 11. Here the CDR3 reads CASSPATGPGGTEAFF. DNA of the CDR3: TGTGCCAGCTCACCGGCGACAGGGCCCGGTGGCACTGAAGCTTTCTTT.

CDR3 loop: CASSSSTRTYEQYF. The CDR3 DNA reads TGTGCCAGCAGCTCGTCGACACGAACCTACGAGCAGTACTTC. V usage is TRBV6-5 and J usage is TRBJ2-7, with D unresolved. V was cut by 6 bases and J by 2 bases, with 14 bases left in between. This CDR3 is built from 14 residues. Germline V gives CDR1 MNHEY, CDR2 SVGAGI.

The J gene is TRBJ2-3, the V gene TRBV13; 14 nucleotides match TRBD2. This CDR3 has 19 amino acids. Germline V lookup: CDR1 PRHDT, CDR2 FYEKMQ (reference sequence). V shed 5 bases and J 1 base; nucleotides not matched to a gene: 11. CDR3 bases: TGTGCCAGCAGCAAAAACCATATGGGACTAGCGGGGGGCACAGATACGCAGTATTTT. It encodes CASSKNHMGLAGGTDTQYF.

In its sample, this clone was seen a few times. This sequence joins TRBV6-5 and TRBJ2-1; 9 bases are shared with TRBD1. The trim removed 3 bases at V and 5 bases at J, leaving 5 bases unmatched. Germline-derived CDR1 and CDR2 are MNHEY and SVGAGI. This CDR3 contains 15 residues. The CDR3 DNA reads TGTGCCAGCAGTTATTCGGGACAGGGAAACAATGAGCAGTTCTTC. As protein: CASSYSGQGNNEQFF.

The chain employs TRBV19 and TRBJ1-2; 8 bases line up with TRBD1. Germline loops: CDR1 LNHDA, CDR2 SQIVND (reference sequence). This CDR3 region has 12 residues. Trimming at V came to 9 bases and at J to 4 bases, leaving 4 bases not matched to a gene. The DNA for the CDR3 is TGTGCCAGCCGGGACAGGCCCTATGGCTACACCTTC. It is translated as CASRDRPYGYTF.

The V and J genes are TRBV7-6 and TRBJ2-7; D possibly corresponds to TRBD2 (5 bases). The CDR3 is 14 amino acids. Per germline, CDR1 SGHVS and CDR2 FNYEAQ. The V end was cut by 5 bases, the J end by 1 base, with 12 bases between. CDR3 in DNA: TGTGCCAGCAGCGTTGCGGGCGGGTCCTACGAGCAGTACTTC. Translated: CASSVAGGSYEQYF.

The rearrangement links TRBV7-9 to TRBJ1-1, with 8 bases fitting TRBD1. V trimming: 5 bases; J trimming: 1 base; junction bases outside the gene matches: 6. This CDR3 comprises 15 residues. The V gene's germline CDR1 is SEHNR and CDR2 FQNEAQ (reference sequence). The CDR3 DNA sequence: TGTGCCAGCAGCCGAGCGACAGGGGCGAACACTGAAGCTTTCTTT. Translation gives CASSRATGANTEAFF.

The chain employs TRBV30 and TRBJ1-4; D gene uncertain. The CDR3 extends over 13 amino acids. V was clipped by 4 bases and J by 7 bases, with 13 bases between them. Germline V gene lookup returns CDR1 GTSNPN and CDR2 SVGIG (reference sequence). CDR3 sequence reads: CAWNSGNGEKLFF. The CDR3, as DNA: TGTGCCTGGAATTCCGGGAATGGTGAAAAACTGTTTTTT. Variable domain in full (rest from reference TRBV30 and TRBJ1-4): SQTIHQWPATLVQPVGSPLSLECTVEGTSNPNLYWYRQAAGRGLQLLFYSVGIGQISSEVPQNLSASRPQDRQFILSSKKLLLSDSGFYLCAWNSGNGEKLFFGSGTQLSVL.

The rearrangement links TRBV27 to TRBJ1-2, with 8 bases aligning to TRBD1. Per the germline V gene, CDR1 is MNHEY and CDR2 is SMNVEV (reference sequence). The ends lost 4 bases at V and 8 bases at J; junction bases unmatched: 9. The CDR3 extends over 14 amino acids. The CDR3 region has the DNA TGTGCCAGCAGTTCAGCTGGGACAGGTTACGGCTACACCTTC. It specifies CASSSAGTGYGYTF.

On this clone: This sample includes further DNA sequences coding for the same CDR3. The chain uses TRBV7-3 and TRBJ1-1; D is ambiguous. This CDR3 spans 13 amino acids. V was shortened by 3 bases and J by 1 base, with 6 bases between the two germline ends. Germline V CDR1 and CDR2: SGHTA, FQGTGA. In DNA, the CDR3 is TGTGCCAGCAGCTTTCAGGCGAACACTGAAGCTTTCTTT. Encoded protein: CASSFQANTEAFF. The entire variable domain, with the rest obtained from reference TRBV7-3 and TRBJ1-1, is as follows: GAGVSQTPSNKVTEKGKYVELRCDPISGHTALYWYRQSLGQGPEFLIYFQGTGAADDSGLPNDRFFAVRPEGSVSTLKIQRTERGDSAVYLCASSFQANTEAFFGQGTRLTVV.

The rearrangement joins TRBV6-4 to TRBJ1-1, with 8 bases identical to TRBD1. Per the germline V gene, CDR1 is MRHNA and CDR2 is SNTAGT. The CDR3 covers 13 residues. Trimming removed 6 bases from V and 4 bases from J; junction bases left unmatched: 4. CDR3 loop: CASSTTGGTEAFF. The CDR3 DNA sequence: TGTGCCAGCAGCACCACAGGGGGCACTGAAGCTTTCTTT.

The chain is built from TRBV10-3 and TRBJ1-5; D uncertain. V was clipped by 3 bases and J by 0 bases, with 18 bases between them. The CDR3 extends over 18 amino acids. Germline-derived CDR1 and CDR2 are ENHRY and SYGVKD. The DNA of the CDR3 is TGTGCCATCAGTGATCATGGCTCGGGATTGTATAGCAATCAGCCCCAGCATTTT. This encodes CAISDHGSGLYSNQPQHF.

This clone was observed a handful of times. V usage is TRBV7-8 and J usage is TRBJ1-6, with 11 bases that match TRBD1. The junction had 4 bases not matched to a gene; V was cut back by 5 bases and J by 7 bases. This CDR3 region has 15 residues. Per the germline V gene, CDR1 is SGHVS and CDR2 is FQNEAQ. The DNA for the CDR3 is TGTGCCAGCAGCGATGGGACAGGGGGAAATTCACCCCTCCACTTT. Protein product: CASSDGTGGNSPLHF.

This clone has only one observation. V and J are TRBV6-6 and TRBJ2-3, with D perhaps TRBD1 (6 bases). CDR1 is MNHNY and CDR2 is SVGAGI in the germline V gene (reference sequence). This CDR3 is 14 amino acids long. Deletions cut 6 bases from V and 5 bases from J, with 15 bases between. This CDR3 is CASRPQGREDTQYF. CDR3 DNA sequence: TGTGCCAGCAGACCTCAGGGGCGCGAAGATACGCAGTATTTT.

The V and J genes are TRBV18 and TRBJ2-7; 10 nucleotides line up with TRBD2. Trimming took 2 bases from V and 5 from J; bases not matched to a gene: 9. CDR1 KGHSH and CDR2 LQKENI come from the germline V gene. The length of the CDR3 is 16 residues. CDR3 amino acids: CASSPGLPSGGNEQYF. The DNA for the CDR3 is TGTGCCAGCTCACCAGGTTTGCCTAGCGGGGGAAACGAGCAGTACTTC.

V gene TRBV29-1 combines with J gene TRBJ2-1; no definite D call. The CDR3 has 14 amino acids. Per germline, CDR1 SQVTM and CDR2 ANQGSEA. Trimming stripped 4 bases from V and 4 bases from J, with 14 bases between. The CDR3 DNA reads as TGCAGCGTTGTTATGCGGCCCCCTTACAATGAGCAGTTCTTC. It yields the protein CSVVMRPPYNEQFF.

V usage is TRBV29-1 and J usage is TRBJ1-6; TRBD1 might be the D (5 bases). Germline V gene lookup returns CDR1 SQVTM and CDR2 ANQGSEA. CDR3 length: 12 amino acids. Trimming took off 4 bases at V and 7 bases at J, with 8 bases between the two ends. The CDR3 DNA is TGCAGCGTTGGCGGGGGAAATTCACCCCTCCACTTT. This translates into CSVGGGNSPLHF. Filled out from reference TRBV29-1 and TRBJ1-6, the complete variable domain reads SAVISQKPSRDICQRGTSLTIQCQVDSQVTMMFWYRQQPGQSLTLIATANQGSEATYESGFVIDKFPISRPNLTFSTLTVSNMSPEDSSIYLCSVGGGNSPLHFGNGTRLTVT.

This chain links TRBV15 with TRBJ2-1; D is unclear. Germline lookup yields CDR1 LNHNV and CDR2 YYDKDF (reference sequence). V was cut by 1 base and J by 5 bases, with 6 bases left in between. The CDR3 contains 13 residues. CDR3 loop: CATSRVANNEQFF. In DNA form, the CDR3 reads TGTGCCACCAGCAGAGTGGCAAACAATGAGCAGTTCTTC.

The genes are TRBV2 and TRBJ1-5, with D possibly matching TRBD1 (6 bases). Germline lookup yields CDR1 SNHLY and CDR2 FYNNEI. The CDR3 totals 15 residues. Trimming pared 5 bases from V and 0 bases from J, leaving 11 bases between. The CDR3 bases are TGTGCCAGCAGTAAACAGGGCCTTAGCAATCAGCCCCAGCATTTT. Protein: CASSKQGLSNQPQHF.

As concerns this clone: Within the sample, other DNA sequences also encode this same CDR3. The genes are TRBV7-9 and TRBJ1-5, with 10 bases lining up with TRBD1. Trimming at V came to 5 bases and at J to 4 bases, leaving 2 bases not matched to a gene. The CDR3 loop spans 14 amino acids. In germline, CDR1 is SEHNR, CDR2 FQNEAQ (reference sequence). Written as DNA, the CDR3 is TGTGCCAGCAGCCTGGGACAGGGGAATCAGCCCCAGCATTTT. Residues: CASSLGQGNQPQHF.

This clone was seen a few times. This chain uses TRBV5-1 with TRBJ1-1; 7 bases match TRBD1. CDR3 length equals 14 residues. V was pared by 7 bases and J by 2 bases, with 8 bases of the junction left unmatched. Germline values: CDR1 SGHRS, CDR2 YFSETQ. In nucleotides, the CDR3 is TGCGCCAGCGGGACCGGAGGGGGCAACACTGAAGCTTTCTTT. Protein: CASGTGGGNTEAFF.

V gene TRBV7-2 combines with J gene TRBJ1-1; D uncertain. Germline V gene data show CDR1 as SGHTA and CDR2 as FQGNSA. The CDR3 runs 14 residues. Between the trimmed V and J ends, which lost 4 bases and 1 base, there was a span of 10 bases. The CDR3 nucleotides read TGTGCCAGCAGCTCGAGGTACGAGAACACTGAAGCTTTCTTT. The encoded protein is CASSSRYENTEAFF.

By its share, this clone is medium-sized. The CDR3 is CASSLGRDSNQPQHF. The CDR3 DNA sequence: TGTGCCAGCAGTTTAGGCAGGGATAGCAATCAGCCCCAGCATTTT. V is TRBV27 and J is TRBJ1-5; D possibly corresponds to TRBD1 (5 bases). CDR3 size: 15 residues. The germline V gene has CDR1 MNHEY and CDR2 SMNVEV (reference sequence). V gave up 2 bases and J gave up 0 bases, with 8 bases separating them.

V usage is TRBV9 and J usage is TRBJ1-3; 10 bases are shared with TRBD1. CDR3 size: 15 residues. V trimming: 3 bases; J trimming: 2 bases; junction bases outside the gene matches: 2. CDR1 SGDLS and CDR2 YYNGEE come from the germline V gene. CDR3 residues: CASSGDRGTGNTIYF. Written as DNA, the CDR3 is TGTGCCAGCAGCGGGGACAGGGGAACTGGAAACACCATATATTTT.

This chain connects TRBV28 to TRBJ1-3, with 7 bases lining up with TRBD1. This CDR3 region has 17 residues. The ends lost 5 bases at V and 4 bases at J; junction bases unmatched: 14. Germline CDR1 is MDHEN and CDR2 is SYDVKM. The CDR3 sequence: CASSPVRGSLSGNTIYF. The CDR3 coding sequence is TGTGCCAGCAGTCCAGTCAGGGGGTCCCTCTCCGGAAACACCATATATTTT.